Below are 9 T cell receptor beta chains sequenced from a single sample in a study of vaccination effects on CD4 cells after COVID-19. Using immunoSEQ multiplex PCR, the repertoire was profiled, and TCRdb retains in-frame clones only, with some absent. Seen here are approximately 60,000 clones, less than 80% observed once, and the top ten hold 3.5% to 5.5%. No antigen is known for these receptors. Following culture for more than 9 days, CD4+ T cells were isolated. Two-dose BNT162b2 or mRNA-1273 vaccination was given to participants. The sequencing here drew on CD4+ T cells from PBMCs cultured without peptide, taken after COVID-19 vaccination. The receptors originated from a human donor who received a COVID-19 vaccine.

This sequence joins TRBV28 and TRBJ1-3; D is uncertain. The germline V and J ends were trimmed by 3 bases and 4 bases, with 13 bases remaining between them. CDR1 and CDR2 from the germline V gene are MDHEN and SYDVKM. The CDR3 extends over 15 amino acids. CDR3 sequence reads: CASSLVGLGGNTIYF. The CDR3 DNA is TGTGCCAGCAGTTTGGTCGGGTTGGGAGGAAACACCATATATTTT.

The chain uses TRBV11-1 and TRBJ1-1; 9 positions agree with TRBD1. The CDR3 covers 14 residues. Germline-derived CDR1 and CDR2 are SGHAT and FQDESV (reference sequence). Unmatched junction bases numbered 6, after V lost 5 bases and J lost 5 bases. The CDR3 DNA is TGTGCCAGCAGCCGCCGACAGGGGGTAACTGAAGCTTTCTTT. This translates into CASSRRQGVTEAFF.

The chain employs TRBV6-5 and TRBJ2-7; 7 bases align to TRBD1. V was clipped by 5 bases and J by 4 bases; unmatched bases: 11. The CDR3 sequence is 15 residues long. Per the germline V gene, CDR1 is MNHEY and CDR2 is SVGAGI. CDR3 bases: TGTGCCAGCAGTCCCGGGACAGTAAGCCGATACGAGCAGTACTTC. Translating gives CASSPGTVSRYEQYF.

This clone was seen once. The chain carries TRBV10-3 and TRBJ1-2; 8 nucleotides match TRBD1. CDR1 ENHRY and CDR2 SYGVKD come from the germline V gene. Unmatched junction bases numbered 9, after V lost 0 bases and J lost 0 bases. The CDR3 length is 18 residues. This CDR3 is CAISESSGQGKANYGYTF. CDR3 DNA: TGTGCCATCAGTGAGTCCTCAGGACAGGGCAAAGCTAACTATGGCTACACCTTC.

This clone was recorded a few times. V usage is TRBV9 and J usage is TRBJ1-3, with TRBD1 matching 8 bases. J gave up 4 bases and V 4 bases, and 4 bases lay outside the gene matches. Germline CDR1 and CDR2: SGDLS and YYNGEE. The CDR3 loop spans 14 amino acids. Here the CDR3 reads CASSPGQVGNTIYF. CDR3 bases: TGTGCCAGCAGCCCGGGACAGGTCGGAAACACCATATATTTT.

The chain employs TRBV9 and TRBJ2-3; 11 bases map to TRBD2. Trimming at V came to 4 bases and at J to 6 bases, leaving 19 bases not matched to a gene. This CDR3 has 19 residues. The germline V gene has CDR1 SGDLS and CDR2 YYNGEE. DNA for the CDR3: TGTGCCAGCAGCCCTCTAGCGGGGGGAACATCGTCCGTTAGGGATACGCAGTATTTT. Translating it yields CASSPLAGGTSSVRDTQYF. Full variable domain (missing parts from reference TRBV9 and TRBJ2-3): DSGVTQTPKHLITATGQRVTLRCSPRSGDLSVYWYQQSLDQGLQFLIQYYNGEERAKGNILERFSAQQFPDLHSELNLSSLELGDSALYFCASSPLAGGTSSVRDTQYFGPGTRLTVL.

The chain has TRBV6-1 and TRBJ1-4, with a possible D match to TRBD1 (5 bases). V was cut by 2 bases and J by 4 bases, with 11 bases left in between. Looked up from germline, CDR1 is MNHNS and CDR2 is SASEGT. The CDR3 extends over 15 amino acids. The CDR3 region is CASSELGVRNEKLFF. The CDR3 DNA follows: TGTGCCAGCAGTGAACTAGGGGTCCGTAATGAAAAACTGTTTTTT.

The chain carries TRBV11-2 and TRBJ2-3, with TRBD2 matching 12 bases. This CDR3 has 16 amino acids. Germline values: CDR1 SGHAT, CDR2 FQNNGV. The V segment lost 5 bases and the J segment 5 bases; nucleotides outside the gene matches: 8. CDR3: CASSLNLAGGGDTQYF. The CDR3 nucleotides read TGTGCCAGCAGCCTTAACCTAGCGGGGGGGGGAGATACGCAGTATTTT. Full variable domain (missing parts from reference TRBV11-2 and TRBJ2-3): EAGVAQSPRYKIIEKRQSVAFWCNPISGHATLYWYQQILGQGPKLLIQFQNNGVVDDSQLPKDRFSAERLKGVDSTLKIQPAKLEDSAVYLCASSLNLAGGGDTQYFGPGTRLTVL.

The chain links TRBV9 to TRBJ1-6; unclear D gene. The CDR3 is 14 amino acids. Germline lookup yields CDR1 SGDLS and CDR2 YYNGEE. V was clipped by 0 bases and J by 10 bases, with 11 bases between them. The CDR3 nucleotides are TGTGCCAGCAGCGTAGCAGGTGTCGGGTCACCCCTCCACTTT. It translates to CASSVAGVGSPLHF.